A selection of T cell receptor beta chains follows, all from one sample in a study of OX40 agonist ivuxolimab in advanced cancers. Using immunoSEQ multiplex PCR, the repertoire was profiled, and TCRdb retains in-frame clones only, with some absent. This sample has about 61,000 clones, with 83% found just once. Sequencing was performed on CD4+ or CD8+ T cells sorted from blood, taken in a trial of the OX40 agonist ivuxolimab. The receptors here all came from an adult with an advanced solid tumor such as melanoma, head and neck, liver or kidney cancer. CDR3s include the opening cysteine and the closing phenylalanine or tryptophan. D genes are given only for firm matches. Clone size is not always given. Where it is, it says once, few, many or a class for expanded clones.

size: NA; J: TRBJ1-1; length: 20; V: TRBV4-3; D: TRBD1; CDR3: CASSQDSGGQGVASFAEAFF; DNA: TGCGCCAGCAGCCAAGATTCGGGGGGACAGGGGGTTGCGTCGTTCGCTGAAGCTTTCTTT
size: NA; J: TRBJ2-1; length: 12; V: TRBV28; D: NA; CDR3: CASSSSANEQFF; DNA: TGTGCCAGCAGTTCCTCGGCTAATGAGCAGTTCTTC
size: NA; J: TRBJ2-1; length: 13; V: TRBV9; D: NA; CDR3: CASSADYYNEQFF; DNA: TGTGCCAGCAGCGCGGACTACTACAATGAGCAGTTCTTC
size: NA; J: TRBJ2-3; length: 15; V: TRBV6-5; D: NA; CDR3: CASSYSLSTTDTQYF; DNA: TGTGCCAGCAGTTACTCGTTGTCCACCACAGATACGCAGTATTTT
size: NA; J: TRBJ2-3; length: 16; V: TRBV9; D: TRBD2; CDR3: CASSVIGAGSTDTQYF; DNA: TGTGCCAGCAGCGTAATTGGAGCGGGGAGCACAGATACGCAGTATTTT
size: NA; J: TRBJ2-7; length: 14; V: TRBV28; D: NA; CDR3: CASSLARVVYEQYF; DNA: TGTGCCAGCAGTTTGGCCAGGGTGGTCTACGAGCAGTACTTC
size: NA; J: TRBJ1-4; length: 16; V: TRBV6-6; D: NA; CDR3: CASSYTRTGTNEKLFF; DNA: TGTGCCAGCAGTTACACGCGCACAGGCACTAATGAAAAACTGTTTTTT
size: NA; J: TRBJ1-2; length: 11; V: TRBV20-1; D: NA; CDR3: CSAQGNYGYTF; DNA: TGCAGTGCTCAGGGGAACTATGGCTACACCTTC
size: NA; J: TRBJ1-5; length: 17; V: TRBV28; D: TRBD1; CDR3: CASNRVGQGENNQPQHF; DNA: TGTGCCAGCAATCGAGTTGGGCAGGGGGAAAACAATCAGCCCCAGCATTTT
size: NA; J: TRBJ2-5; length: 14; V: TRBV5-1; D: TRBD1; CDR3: CASSPQGNGETQYF; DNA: TGCGCCAGCAGCCCACAGGGGAATGGGGAGACCCAGTACTTC
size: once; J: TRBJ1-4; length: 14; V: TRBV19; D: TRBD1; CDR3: CASSSRGLDEKLFF; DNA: TGTGCCAGTAGTTCCAGGGGGCTCGATGAAAAACTGTTTTTT
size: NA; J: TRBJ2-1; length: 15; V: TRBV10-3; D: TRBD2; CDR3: CAISGSGGTYNEQFF; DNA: TGTGCCATCAGTGGTAGCGGGGGGACCTACAATGAGCAGTTCTTC
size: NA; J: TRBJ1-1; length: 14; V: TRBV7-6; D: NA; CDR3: CASSSNPGNTEAFF; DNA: TGTGCCAGCAGTTCCAACCCAGGGAACACTGAAGCTTTCTTT
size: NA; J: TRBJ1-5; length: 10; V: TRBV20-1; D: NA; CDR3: CSASRQPQHF; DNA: TGCAGTGCTAGTCGGCAGCCCCAGCATTTT
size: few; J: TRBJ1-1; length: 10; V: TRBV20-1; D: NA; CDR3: CSAASAEAFF; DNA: TGCAGTGCCGCCTCGGCCGAAGCTTTCTTT
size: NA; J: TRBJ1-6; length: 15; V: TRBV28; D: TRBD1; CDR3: CASSVRQGSNSPLHF; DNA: TGTGCCAGCAGCGTCAGACAGGGAAGTAATTCACCCCTCCACTTT
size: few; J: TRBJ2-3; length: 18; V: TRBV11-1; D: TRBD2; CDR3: CASSLESMSSGSTDTQYF; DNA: TGTGCCAGCAGCTTAGAGTCAATGTCTAGCGGGAGCACAGATACGCAGTATTTT
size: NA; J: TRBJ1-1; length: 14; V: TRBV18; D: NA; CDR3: CASSPPGTNTEAFF; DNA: TGTGCCAGCTCACCACCTGGAACGAACACTGAAGCTTTCTTT
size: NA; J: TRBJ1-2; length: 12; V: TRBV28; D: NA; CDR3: CASKVDLGGYTF; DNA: TGTGCCAGCAAGGTAGACTTGGGGGGCTACACCTTC
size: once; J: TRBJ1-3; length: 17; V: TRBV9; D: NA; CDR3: CASSVVGDGPTGNTIYF; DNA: TGTGCCAGCAGCGTAGTAGGGGACGGACCTACTGGAAACACCATATATTTT
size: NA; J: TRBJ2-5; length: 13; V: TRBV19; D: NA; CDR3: CASSMEYSRTQYF; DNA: TGTGCCAGTAGTATGGAATACTCACGGACCCAGTACTTC
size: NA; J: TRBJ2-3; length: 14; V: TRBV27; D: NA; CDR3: CASSSAPSNPTQYF; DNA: TGTGCCAGCAGTTCGGCCCCTTCAAACCCAACGCAGTATTTT
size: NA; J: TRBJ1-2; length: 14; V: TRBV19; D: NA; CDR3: CASYREGSYGGYTF; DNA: TGTGCCAGCTATCGGGAGGGTTCCTATGGTGGCTACACCTTC
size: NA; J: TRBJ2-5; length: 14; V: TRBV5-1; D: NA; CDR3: CASSPWAGLETQYF; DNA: TGCGCCAGCAGCCCGTGGGCAGGGTTGGAGACCCAGTACTTC
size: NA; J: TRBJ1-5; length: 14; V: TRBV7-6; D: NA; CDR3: CASSRSIADQPQHF; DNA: TGTGCCAGCAGCCGTAGCATAGCAGACCAGCCCCAGCATTTT
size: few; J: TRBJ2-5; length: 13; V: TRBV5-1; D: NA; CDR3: CASSMGGEETQYF; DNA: TGCGCCAGCAGCATGGGCGGTGAAGAGACCCAGTACTTC
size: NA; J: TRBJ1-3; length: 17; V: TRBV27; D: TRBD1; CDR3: CASSTRQGLGSGNTIYF; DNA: TGTGCCAGCAGTACCCGACAGGGGCTGGGCTCTGGAAACACCATATATTTT
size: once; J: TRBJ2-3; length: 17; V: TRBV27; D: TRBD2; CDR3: CASSSRPSGGSTDTQYF; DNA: TGTGCCAGCAGTTCCCGCCCTAGCGGGGGAAGCACAGATACGCAGTATTTT
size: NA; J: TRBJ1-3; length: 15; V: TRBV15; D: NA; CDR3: CATSRDLSSGNTIYF; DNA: TGTGCCACCAGCAGAGATCTTAGCTCTGGAAACACCATATATTTT
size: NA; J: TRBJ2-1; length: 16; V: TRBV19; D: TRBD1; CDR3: CASSSETWTGQNEQFF; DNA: TGTGCCAGTAGCTCTGAAACCTGGACAGGCCAGAATGAGCAGTTCTTC
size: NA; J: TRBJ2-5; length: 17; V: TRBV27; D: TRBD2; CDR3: CASRYRLAGGRQETQYF; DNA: TGTGCCAGCAGATATCGACTAGCGGGGGGCCGACAAGAGACCCAGTACTTC
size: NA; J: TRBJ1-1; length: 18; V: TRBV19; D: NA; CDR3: CASTGLRGGRKVTPEAFF; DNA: TGTGCCAGTACCGGACTTCGGGGGGGCCGGAAGGTAACCCCTGAAGCTTTCTTT